Shown below are 32 T cell receptor beta chains from a single sample sequenced in a study of T cell responses to AZD1222 COVID-19 vaccine. The repertoire was sequenced with immunoSEQ multiplex PCR; TCRdb's copy has only in-frame clones and lacks some. The sample carries tens of thousands of clones, 83% recorded once. The material sequenced was peripheral blood, taken on day 0 of AZD1222 vaccination. The receptor set was obtained from an adult in good health.

The chain joins TRBV7-5 to TRBJ2-7; TRBD2, as called in the table, went unchecked against the DNA. TRBV7-5 is an annotated pseudogene. The CDR3 is made up of 17 amino acids. CDR3 in amino acids: CARSLRLLRTPRYEQYF. DNA for the CDR3: TGTGCCAGAAGCTTAAGGCTCTTGAGGACTCCGCGCTACGAGCAGTACTTC.

The count of this clone is one. The chain employs TRBV11-3 and TRBJ2-1, with D possibly being TRBD2 (5 bases). Trimming left V 4 bases short and J 7 bases short, with 11 bases between. The CDR3 runs 13 residues. CDR1 SGHNT and CDR2 YENEEA come from the germline V gene. The CDR3 loop reads CASSSTGLNEQFF. In DNA form, the CDR3 reads TGTGCCAGCAGCTCCACCGGACTGAATGAGCAGTTCTTC.

This chain uses TRBV30 with TRBJ2-3; TRBD1 matches 10 bases. CDR3 size: 15 residues. Germline-derived CDR1 and CDR2 are GTSNPN and SVGIG (reference sequence). V lost 3 bases, J lost 3 bases, and 6 bases stayed unmatched. The CDR3, as DNA: TGTGCCTGGAGAGAGACAGGGGGCAAGACAGATACGCAGTATTTT. Amino acid sequence: CAWRETGGKTDTQYF.

This chain joins TRBV5-4 and TRBJ2-7; 8 bases are shared with TRBD1. V shed 4 bases and J 2 bases; nucleotides not matched to a gene: 8. CDR3 length equals 15 residues. Germline lookup yields CDR1 SGHNT and CDR2 YYREEE (reference sequence). CDR3 coding DNA: TGTGCCAGCAGCCTGAAAACAGGGGGGCCCTACGAGCAGTACTTC. This sequence encodes CASSLKTGGPYEQYF.

J is TRBJ2-2 and V is TRBV11-2; D is uncertain. The CDR3 sequence is 14 residues long. V gave up 1 base and J gave up 6 bases, with 9 bases separating them. CDR1 SGHAT and CDR2 FQNNGV come from the germline V gene. In nucleotides, the CDR3 is TGTGCCAGCAGCTTAGGGGCAAGGGCCGGGGAGCTGTTTTTT. Amino acid sequence: CASSLGARAGELFF.

The chain joins TRBV29-1 to TRBJ2-5; D unresolved. The CDR3 has 11 amino acids. The germline V gene encodes CDR1 SQVTM and CDR2 ANQGSEA. V gave up 6 bases and J gave up 4 bases, with 9 bases separating them. The CDR3: CSVRIGETQYF. For the CDR3, the DNA is TGCAGCGTCCGAATCGGAGAGACCCAGTACTTC. Looking up the rest from reference TRBV29-1 and TRBJ2-5 gives the full variable domain: SAVISQKPSRDICQRGTSLTIQCQVDSQVTMMFWYRQQPGQSLTLIATANQGSEATYESGFVIDKFPISRPNLTFSTLTVSNMSPEDSSIYLCSVRIGETQYFGPGTRLLVL.

The chain recombines TRBV19 with TRBJ2-3; a weak D match, TRBD2 (5 bases). The V end lost 5 bases, the J end lost 5 bases, and 14 bases lay between the germline ends. The CDR3 length is 14 residues. Germline V gene data show CDR1 as LNHDA and CDR2 as SQIVND (reference sequence). The CDR3 region is CASSVEGQRDTQYF. CDR3 in DNA: TGTGCCAGTAGTGTCGAGGGTCAGCGAGATACGCAGTATTTT.

This sequence joins TRBV11-2 and TRBJ2-1; D is perhaps TRBD1 or TRBD2 (5 bases each). The CDR3 covers 16 residues. V lost 5 bases to trimming and J lost 8 bases, with 22 bases between them. Germline V gene lookup returns CDR1 SGHAT and CDR2 FQNNGV. The CDR3 region is CASSLRDRAQWDEQFF. CDR3 bases: TGTGCCAGCAGCCTACGGGACCGCGCCCAGTGGGATGAGCAGTTCTTC.

This rearrangement joins TRBV27 to TRBJ2-5, with 7 bases identical to TRBD1. V shed 5 bases, J shed 4 bases, and the junction held 4 bases outside the gene matches. The germline V gene has CDR1 MNHEY and CDR2 SMNVEV (reference sequence). The CDR3 contains 13 residues. The CDR3 is CASSEGQLETQYF. DNA for the CDR3: TGTGCCAGCAGTGAGGGACAGTTAGAGACCCAGTACTTC.

The chain links TRBV28 to TRBJ1-1, with TRBD1 matching over 10 bases. The CDR3 runs 16 residues. The germline V gene has CDR1 MDHEN and CDR2 SYDVKM. After removal of 6 bases from V and 6 bases from J, the junction contained 13 bases not matched to a gene. CDR3: CASSPRGQGQGAEAFF. CDR3 nucleotides: TGTGCCAGCAGCCCTCGGGGCCAAGGACAGGGGGCTGAAGCTTTCTTT.

This clone has only a few counts. Here the CDR3 reads CASSWVTGELFF. In nucleotides, the CDR3 is TGTGCCAGCAGTTGGGTCACCGGGGAGCTGTTTTTT. The rearrangement links TRBV28 to TRBJ2-2; D is undetermined. The CDR3 has 12 residues. Trimming stripped 4 bases from V and 4 bases from J, with 4 bases between. From germline, CDR1 is MDHEN and CDR2 SYDVKM.

The chain employs TRBV4-1 and TRBJ1-1, with a tentative D call TRBD1 (6 bases). Germline V lookup: CDR1 MGHRA, CDR2 YSYEKL. V was clipped by 4 bases and J by 4 bases, with 10 bases between them. This CDR3 region has 13 residues. DNA of the CDR3: TGCGCCAGCAGCCTTAAGGACAGCACTGAAGCTTTCTTT. Its protein is CASSLKDSTEAFF.

The chain has TRBV19 and TRBJ2-7, with TRBD2 identical over 10 bases. In germline, CDR1 is LNHDA, CDR2 SQIVND (reference sequence). The V gene end was trimmed by 5 bases and the J gene end by 3 bases; junction bases not matched to a gene: 13. This CDR3 is 17 amino acids long. The CDR3 sequence: CASSRQSTSGVIYEQYF. The DNA for the CDR3 is TGTGCCAGTAGTCGACAATCTACTAGCGGGGTCATCTACGAGCAGTACTTC.

This chain joins TRBV19 and TRBJ1-1; unclear D gene. Trimming took off 6 bases at V and 2 bases at J, with 19 bases between the two ends. From germline, CDR1 is LNHDA and CDR2 SQIVND (reference sequence). The CDR3 length is 16 residues. This chain's CDR3 is CASRTEGTYANTEAFF. In DNA form, the CDR3 reads TGTGCCAGTAGGACCGAGGGAACCTACGCAAACACTGAAGCTTTCTTT.

The chain couples TRBV9 to TRBJ2-1; 7 bases fit TRBD2. Germline V CDR1 and CDR2: SGDLS, YYNGEE. The ends lost 3 bases at V and 2 bases at J; junction bases unmatched: 5. This CDR3 is built from 15 residues. CDR3 in amino acids: CASSASGTTYNEQFF. The CDR3 coding sequence is TGTGCCAGCAGCGCCTCCGGGACTACCTACAATGAGCAGTTCTTC.

This clone was seen only a few times. The chain couples TRBV2 to TRBJ1-6; D is undetermined. The length of the CDR3 is 15 residues. V was shortened by 7 bases and J by 0 bases, with 10 bases between the two germline ends. Germline loops: CDR1 SNHLY, CDR2 FYNNEI. CDR3 DNA sequence: TGTGCCAGCAAAGGCTCCAGCTCCTATAATTCACCCCTCCACTTT. Its protein is CASKGSSSYNSPLHF.

V is TRBV2 and J is TRBJ1-6, with unresolved D. Trimming took 3 bases from V and 10 from J, leaving 4 bases between them. The germline V gene has CDR1 SNHLY and CDR2 FYNNEI. The CDR3 is 11 amino acids. CDR3 region: CASSDQSPLHF. DNA for the CDR3: TGTGCCAGCAGTGACCAGTCACCCCTCCACTTT.

This chain connects TRBV7-2 to TRBJ2-1; D remains ambiguous. Germline CDR1 and CDR2: SGHTA and FQGNSA. The CDR3 sequence is 11 residues long. Trimming took off 6 bases at V and 4 bases at J, with 4 bases between the two ends. CDR3 in amino acids: CASSFYNEQFF. The CDR3, as DNA: TGTGCCAGCAGTTTTTACAATGAGCAGTTCTTC. Looking up the rest from reference TRBV7-2 and TRBJ2-1 gives the full variable domain: GAGVSQSPSNKVTEKGKDVELRCDPISGHTALYWYRQSLGQGLEFLIYFQGNSAPDKSGLPSDRFSAERTGGSVSTLTIQRTQQEDSAVYLCASSFYNEQFFGPGTRLTVL.

This clone showed up just once. The rearrangement joins TRBV28 to TRBJ1-1; D might be TRBD1 (5 bases). The V gene's germline CDR1 is MDHEN and CDR2 SYDVKM. The CDR3 spans 13 residues. The V end was cut by 1 base, the J end by 11 bases, with 14 bases between. The DNA for the CDR3 is TGTGCCAGCAGTTTATCCGACCGGACAAGGGCTTTCTTT. Translated, it gives CASSLSDRTRAFF.

V and J are TRBV19 and TRBJ1-5, with D maybe TRBD1 (5 bases). Germline V gives CDR1 LNHDA, CDR2 SQIVND (reference sequence). V was clipped by 8 bases and J by 5 bases, with 7 bases between them. The CDR3 length is 11 residues. The chain's CDR3 is CASGRDQPQHF. Written as DNA, the CDR3 is TGTGCCAGTGGCAGGGATCAGCCCCAGCATTTT.

Regarding this clone: Other DNA sequences of this sample code for an identical CDR3. J is TRBJ2-2 and V is TRBV14, with D hard to call. Germline CDR1 reads SGHDN; CDR2 reads FVKESK. This CDR3 has 15 residues. Trimming removed 0 bases at V and 1 base at J, with 6 bases between. The CDR3 region has the DNA TGTGCCAGCAGCCAAGAACTCGGGAACACCGGGGAGCTGTTTTTT. This encodes CASSQELGNTGELFF.

A few counts support this clone. The chain is built from TRBV15 and TRBJ1-5; no firm D call. V was shortened by 0 bases and J by 4 bases, with 10 bases between the two germline ends. The CDR3 runs 15 residues. Germline V CDR1 and CDR2: LNHNV, YYDKDF (reference sequence). CDR3 sequence: CATSRDKGGNQPQHF. For the CDR3, the DNA is TGTGCCACCAGCAGAGATAAGGGTGGGAATCAGCCCCAGCATTTT.

V gene TRBV28 combines with J gene TRBJ2-3; 13 bases map to TRBD2. CDR3 length: 16 amino acids. Germline V gives CDR1 MDHEN, CDR2 SYDVKM. Trimming removed 6 bases from V and 4 bases from J; junction bases left unmatched: 7. The CDR3 sequence is CASSPTSGRAADTQYF. CDR3 nucleotides: TGTGCCAGCAGCCCAACTAGCGGGAGGGCAGCAGATACGCAGTATTTT.

The chain joins TRBV30 to TRBJ1-1; no reliable D call. Trimming left V 4 bases short and J 0 bases short, with 9 bases between. The CDR3 consists of 13 residues. Germline V gene data show CDR1 as GTSNPN and CDR2 as SVGIG (reference sequence). CDR3 in DNA: TGTGCCTGGATCACTCCAATGAACACTGAAGCTTTCTTT. It codes for CAWITPMNTEAFF.

This clone was counted a single time. The gene calls are TRBV7-2 and TRBJ2-2; 8 nucleotides match TRBD2. The CDR3 has 16 residues. Germline CDR1 SGHTA, CDR2 FQGNSA. V lost 5 bases to trimming and J lost 4 bases; unmatched junction nucleotides: 9. The CDR3 bases are TGTGCCAGCAGCCCGGGAGGGACGTGGGGCACCGGGGAGCTGTTTTTT. Its protein product is CASSPGGTWGTGELFF.

The rearrangement uses TRBV7-9 and TRBJ2-5; D unresolved. The length of the CDR3 is 13 residues. Trimming shortened V by 5 bases and J by 7 bases, and 14 bases separated the two germline ends. CDR1 and CDR2 (germline): SEHNR, FQNEAQ (reference sequence). The CDR3 protein is CASSRVPARTQYF. CDR3 coding DNA: TGTGCCAGCAGCCGGGTACCGGCGAGGACCCAGTACTTC. The variable domain in full, with the rest retrieved from reference TRBV7-9 and TRBJ2-5, is DTGVSQNPRHKITKRGQNVTFRCDPISEHNRLYWYRQTLGQGPEFLTYFQNEAQLEKSRLLSDRFSAERPKGSFSTLEIQRTEQGDSAMYLCASSRVPARTQYFGPGTRLLVL.

The V gene is TRBV4-1, the J gene TRBJ2-7, with 9 nucleotides matching TRBD1. V lost 1 base to trimming and J lost 5 bases; unmatched junction nucleotides: 15. The CDR3 runs to 18 residues. Looked up from germline, CDR1 is MGHRA and CDR2 is YSYEKL. The CDR3 nucleotides read TGCGCCAGCAGCCAAGTAGGACGGGGGACAGGGTATATCCACGAGCAGTACTTC. Its translation: CASSQVGRGTGYIHEQYF.

V and J are TRBV19 and TRBJ2-2; 10 bases align to TRBD2. V dropped 5 bases and J dropped 3; count of bases not matched to a gene: 12. The CDR3 consists of 18 residues. Germline V gene lookup returns CDR1 LNHDA and CDR2 SQIVND (reference sequence). The CDR3 protein is CASSPGGLAREHTGELFF. CDR3 nucleotides: TGTGCCAGTAGTCCGGGGGGACTAGCGAGGGAACACACCGGGGAGCTGTTTTTT.

The chain carries TRBV18 and TRBJ1-1; D unresolved. The CDR3 runs to 15 residues. Germline V gene sequence: CDR1 KGHSH, CDR2 LQKENI. V lost 3 bases and J lost 3, with 14 bases in between. The CDR3 DNA reads as TGTGCCAGCTCACCCCAACCCGGAAGGGACACTGAAGCTTTCTTT. The encoded protein is CASSPQPGRDTEAFF.

On this clone itself: This sample also contains other DNA sequences that code for the same CDR3. The rearrangement joins TRBV5-1 to TRBJ2-3, with 12 bases identical to TRBD2. The CDR3 has 14 amino acids. In germline, CDR1 is SGHRS, CDR2 YFSETQ. Germline trimming cut 3 bases from V and 5 bases from J; bases unmatched to any gene: 1. CDR3 amino acids: CASSSTSGGDTQYF. As DNA, the CDR3 is TGCGCCAGCAGCTCGACTAGCGGGGGAGATACGCAGTATTTT.

CDR3 DNA: TGTGCCAGCAGCTTAGGTCGCAGGGCACCTGGGGAGCAGTACTTC. Amino acids: CASSLGRRAPGEQYF. This chain uses TRBV7-2 with TRBJ2-7, with D maybe TRBD1 (5 bases). Germline V gene data show CDR1 as SGHTA and CDR2 as FQGNSA. V was pared by 1 base and J by 7 bases, with 17 bases between. The CDR3 runs to 15 residues.

The chain combines TRBV28 with TRBJ1-5; D unresolved. This CDR3 has 12 amino acids. Trimming took off 1 base at V and 9 bases at J, with 7 bases between the two ends. Per the germline V gene, CDR1 is MDHEN and CDR2 is SYDVKM. CDR3 nucleotides: TGTGCCAGCAGTTTATTGGAGCGGCCCCAGCATTTT. Its translation is CASSLLERPQHF.